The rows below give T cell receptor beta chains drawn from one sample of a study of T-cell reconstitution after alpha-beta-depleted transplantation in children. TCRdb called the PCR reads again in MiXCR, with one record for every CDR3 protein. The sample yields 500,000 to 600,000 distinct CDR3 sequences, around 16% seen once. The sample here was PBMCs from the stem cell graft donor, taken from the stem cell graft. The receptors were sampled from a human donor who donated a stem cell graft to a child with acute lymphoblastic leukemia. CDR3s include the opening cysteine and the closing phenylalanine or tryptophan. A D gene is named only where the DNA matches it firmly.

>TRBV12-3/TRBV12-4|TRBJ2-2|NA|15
CAFSYRIEGSGELFF
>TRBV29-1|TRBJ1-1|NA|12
CSVESLNTEAFF
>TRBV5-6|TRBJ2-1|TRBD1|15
CASSGGQGFHNEQFF
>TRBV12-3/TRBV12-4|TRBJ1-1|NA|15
CASRPRGTGATEAFF
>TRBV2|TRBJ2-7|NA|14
CASRKDRPYYEQYF
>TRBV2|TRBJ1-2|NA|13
CASSGLGADGYTF
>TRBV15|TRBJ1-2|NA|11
CATSRGAGHTF
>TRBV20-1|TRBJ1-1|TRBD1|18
CSARDLGSGTAFSAEAFF
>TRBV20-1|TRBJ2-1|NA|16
CSARSPGMTTGDEQFF
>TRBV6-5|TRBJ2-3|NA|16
CASSYSKEYSTDTQYF
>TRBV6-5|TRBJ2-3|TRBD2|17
CASSYGGLAGGTDTQYF
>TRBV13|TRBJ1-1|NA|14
CASSLRTTNTEAFF
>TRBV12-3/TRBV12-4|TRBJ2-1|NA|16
CASTLTGADSYNEQFF